This entry is about one T cell receptor beta chain. Its antigen is unknown. The CDR3 is 16 amino acids. The germline CDR1 and CDR2 sequences are LGHNA and YSLEER. The source of the sample is a study of cytomegalovirus exposure and HLA in healthy donors. General study points: Analysis was carried out at a later point, and it linked a missense DCLRE1C variant to TCR beta V- and J-gene trimming. Some V segments, TRBV6-2 and TRBV6-3 among them, were indistinguishable and were therefore excluded.

Primers: 60 Vbeta forward and 13 Jbeta reverse. The protocol was immunoSEQ multiplex PCR, while the TCRdb copy is restricted to in-frame clones and leaves out a portion. The repertoire consists of some 180,000 clones, with 76% occurring once and the leading ten covering 2% to 2.5%. V usage is TRBV4-3 and J usage is TRBJ2-5; 8 nucleotides align to TRBD1. Matching the DNA end better, TRBJ2-7 makes the J call doubtful. Input material: PBMCs. The clonotype originates from a woman in her 30s in good health and CMV-seropositive. This CDR3 is CASSQEGTGGSYEQYF. CDR3 bases: TGCGCCAGCAGCCAAGAAGGCACAGGGGGAAGCTACGAGCAGTACTTC.